Included here is one TCR beta chain sequence, with context. These data originate in a study of identical twins. The CDR3 has 16 amino acids. Germline lookup yields CDR1 WSHSY and CDR2 SAAADI. With V trimmed by 1 base and J by 5 bases, 7 bases remained unmatched. From the 5' RACE reads, TCRdb called clonotypes with MiXCR, one entry per CDR3 protein. Of about 300,000 distinct CDR3 sequences in the sample, 10% to 15% are singletons; the top ten hold more than 6%. These data were likewise used in another study, on yellow fever vaccine responses in identical twins.

The chain uses TRBV10-2 and TRBJ2-1; 8 bases are a match to TRBD2. The receptor was derived from a woman aged 18-29 years in good health. Material: CD8+ T cells sorted from blood. The CDR3 DNA reads as TGCGCCAGCAGTGAGTTACTAGCGGACTTCGACAATGAGCAGTTCTTC. It yields the protein CASSELLADFDNEQFF.